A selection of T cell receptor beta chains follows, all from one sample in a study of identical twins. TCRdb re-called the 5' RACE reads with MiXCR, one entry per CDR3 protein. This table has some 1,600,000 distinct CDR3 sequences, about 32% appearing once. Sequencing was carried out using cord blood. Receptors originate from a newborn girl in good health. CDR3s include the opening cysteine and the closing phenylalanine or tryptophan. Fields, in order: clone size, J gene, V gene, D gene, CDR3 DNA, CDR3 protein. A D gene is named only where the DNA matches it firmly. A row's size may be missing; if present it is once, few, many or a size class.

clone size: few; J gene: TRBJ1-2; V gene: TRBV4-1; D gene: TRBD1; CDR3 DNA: TGCGCCAGCAGCCTAAAAGCAGGGGGGGTAAACTATGGCTACACCTTC; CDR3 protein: CASSLKAGGVNYGYTF
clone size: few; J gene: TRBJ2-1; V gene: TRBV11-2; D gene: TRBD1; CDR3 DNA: TGTGCCAGCAGCGCCTTGGACAGGAGAAATGAGCAGTTCTTC; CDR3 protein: CASSALDRRNEQFF
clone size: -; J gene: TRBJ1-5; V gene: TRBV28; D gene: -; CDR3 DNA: TGTGCCAGCAGTCCCCCTTGGGTCCGTGGGGCAAATCAGCCCCAGCATTTT; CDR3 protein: CASSPPWVRGANQPQHF
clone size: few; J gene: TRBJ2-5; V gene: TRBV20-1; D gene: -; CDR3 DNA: TGCAGTGCTAGAGGGGGCAAGGAGACCCAGTACTTC; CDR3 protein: CSARGGKETQYF
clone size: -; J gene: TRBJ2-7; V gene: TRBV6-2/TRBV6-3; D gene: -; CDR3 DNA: TGTGCCAGCAGTTTCTACAGGAGGAGCTCCTACGAGCAGTACTTC; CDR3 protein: CASSFYRRSSYEQYF
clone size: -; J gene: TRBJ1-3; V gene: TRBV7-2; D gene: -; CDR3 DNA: TGTGCCAGCAGCTCAGCCCGGGACTTTCTCTCTGGAAACACCATATATTTT; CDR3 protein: CASSSARDFLSGNTIYF
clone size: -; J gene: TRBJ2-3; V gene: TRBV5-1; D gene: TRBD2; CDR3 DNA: TGCGCCAGCAGCTTGGCCTTGTCTAGCGGACGCACAGATGCGCAGTATTTT; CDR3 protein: CASSLALSSGRTDAQYF
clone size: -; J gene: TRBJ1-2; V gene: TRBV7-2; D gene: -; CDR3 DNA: TGTGCCAGCAGCTTAGCGGGTCAAAAGATCGGGGGCTACACCTTC; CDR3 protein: CASSLAGQKIGGYTF
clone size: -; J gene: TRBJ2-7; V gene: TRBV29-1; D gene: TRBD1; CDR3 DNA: TGCAGCGTGCTACAGGGGAAAGGCCATGAGCAGTACTTC; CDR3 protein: CSVLQGKGHEQYF
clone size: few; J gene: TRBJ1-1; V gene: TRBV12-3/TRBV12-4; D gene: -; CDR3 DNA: TGTGCCAGCAGTTTCACGGCAGCTGAAGCTTTCTTT; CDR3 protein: CASSFTAAEAFF
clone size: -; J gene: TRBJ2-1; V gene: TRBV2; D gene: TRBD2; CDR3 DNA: TGTGCCGGCGGGCGGGGGGGCCTCAATGAGCAGTTCTTC; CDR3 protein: CAGGRGGLNEQFF
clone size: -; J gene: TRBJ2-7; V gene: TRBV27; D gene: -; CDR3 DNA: TGTGCCAGCAGTCCATTCCTCGTCGGTAGCTCCTACGAGCAGTACTTC; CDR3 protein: CASSPFLVGSSYEQYF
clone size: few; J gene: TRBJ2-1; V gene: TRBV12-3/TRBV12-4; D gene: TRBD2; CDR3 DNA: TGTGCCAGCAGTCCGGGACTAGCGGGGTGGTATGAGCAGTTCTTC; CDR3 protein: CASSPGLAGWYEQFF
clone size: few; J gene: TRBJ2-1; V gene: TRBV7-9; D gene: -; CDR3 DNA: TGTGCCAGCAACGAACTGTCCTACAATGAGCAGTTCTTC; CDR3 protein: CASNELSYNEQFF
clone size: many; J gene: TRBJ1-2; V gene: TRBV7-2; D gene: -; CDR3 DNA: TGTGCCAGCAGCTTATTTGGGGACTATGGCTACACCTTC; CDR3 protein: CASSLFGDYGYTF
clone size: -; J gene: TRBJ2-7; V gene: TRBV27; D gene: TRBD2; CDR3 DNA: TGTGCCAGCAGTACACTAGCGGGAGTTGCCTTCTACGAGCAGTACTTC; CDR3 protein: CASSTLAGVAFYEQYF
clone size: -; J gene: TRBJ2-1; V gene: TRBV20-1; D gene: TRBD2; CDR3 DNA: TGCAGTGCTACCCTTCCCCTAGCGGGCAATGAGCAGTTCTTC; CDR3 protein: CSATLPLAGNEQFF
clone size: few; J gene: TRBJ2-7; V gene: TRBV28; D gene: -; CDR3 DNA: TGTGCCAGCAGTTTAATAGGGCAGGCGCCCTACGAGCAGTACTTC; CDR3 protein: CASSLIGQAPYEQYF
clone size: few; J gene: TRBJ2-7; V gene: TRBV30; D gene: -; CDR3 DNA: TGTGCCTGGAGTGAGCAGTTCTACGAGCAGTACTTC; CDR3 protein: CAWSEQFYEQYF
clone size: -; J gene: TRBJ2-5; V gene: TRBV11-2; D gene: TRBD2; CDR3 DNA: TGTGCCGGCAGCCCCGGGAGGCAGTACCAAGAGACCCAGTACTTC; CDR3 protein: CAGSPGRQYQETQYF
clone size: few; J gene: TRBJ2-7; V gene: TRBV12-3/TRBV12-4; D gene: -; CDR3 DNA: TGTGCCAGCTCCTGGGCGCGGGGCAAAAGCCGAGTAATGATCTCCGAGCAGTACTTC; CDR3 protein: CASSWARGKSRVMISEQYF
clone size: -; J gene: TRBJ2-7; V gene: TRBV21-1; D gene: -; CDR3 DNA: TGTGCCGGCAGCAAAGCGCTTTTAACAGGGCCAGAAGACGAGCAGTACTTC; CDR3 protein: CAGSKALLTGPEDEQYF
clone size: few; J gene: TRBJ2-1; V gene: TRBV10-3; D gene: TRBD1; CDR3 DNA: TGTGCCATCAACAACAGGGGGTCCGACAATGAGCAGTTCTTC; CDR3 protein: CAINNRGSDNEQFF
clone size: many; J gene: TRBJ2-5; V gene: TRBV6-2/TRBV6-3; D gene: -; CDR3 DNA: TGTGCCAGCAGTCGTTACAGCTCCCTGGGGAGGCAAGAGACCCAGTACTTC; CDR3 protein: CASSRYSSLGRQETQYF
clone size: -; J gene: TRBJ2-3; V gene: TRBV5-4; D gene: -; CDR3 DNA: TGTGCCAGCAGCTTCCCGCTCCGCACAGATACGCAGTATTTT; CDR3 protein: CASSFPLRTDTQYF
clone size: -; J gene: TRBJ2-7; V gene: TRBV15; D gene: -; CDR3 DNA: TGTGCCACCAGCAGAGATCGAGGGGGGTACAATGAGCAGTACTTC; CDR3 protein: CATSRDRGGYNEQYF
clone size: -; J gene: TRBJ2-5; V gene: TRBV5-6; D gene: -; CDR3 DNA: TGTGCCAGCAGCCCACCGACTAGTAGAGGGCGAGATGAGCAGTACTTC; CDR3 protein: CASSPPTSRGRDEQYF
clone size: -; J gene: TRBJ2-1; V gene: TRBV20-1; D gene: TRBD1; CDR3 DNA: TGCAGTGCTAACGACGGGACAGGGGCCGGCAATGAGCAGTTCTTC; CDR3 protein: CSANDGTGAGNEQFF
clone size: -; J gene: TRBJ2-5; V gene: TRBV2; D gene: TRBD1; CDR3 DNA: TGTACCAACTCACAGGGGGCGAAGGAGACCCAGTACTTC; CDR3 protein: CTNSQGAKETQYF
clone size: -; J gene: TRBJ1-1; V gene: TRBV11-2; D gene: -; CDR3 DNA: TGTGCCAGCAGCTTAGTCGGACAGCGTTATCAGAACACTGAAGCTTTCTTT; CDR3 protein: CASSLVGQRYQNTEAFF
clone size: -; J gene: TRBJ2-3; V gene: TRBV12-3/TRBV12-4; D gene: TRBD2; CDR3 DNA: TGTGCCAGCAGCCAGCGACTAGCGGGAGGGTCAGATACGCAGTATTTT; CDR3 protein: CASSQRLAGGSDTQYF
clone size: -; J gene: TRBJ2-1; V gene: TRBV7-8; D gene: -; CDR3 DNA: TGTGCCAGCAGCTTAGCCCGACAAGTACTTCACAATGAGCAGTTCTTC; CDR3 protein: CASSLARQVLHNEQFF
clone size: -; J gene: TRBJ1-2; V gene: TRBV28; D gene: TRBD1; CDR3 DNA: TGTGCCAGCAGGGCTCCGGGACAGGGGGAGAATGGCTACACCTTC; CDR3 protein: CASRAPGQGENGYTF
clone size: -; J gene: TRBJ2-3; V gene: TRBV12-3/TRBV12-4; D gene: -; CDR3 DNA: TGTGCCAGCAGGGCCGCAGTTCCGAATCCCGCAGATACGCAGTATTTT; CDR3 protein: CASRAAVPNPADTQYF
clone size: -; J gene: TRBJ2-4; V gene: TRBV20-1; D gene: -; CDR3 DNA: TGCAGTGCTAGGTGGGGATTTGTCAAAAACATTCAGTACTTC; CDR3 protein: CSARWGFVKNIQYF
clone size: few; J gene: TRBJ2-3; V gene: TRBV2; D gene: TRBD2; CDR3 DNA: TGTGCCAGCAGTGAAGTGGCTAGCGGGAGGGGAGATACGCAGTATTTT; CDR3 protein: CASSEVASGRGDTQYF
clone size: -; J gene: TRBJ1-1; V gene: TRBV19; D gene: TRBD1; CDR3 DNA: TGTGCCAGTAGCTCCAGGGGGCGCGATGAAGCTTTCTTT; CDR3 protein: CASSSRGRDEAFF
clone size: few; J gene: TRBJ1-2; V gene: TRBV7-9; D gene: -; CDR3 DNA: TGTGCCAGCAGCGAAGCTGTGTTCTATGGCTACACCTTC; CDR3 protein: CASSEAVFYGYTF
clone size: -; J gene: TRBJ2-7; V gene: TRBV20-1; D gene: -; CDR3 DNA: TGCAGTGCTAGAGATCGGCAGGACCACCTATACGAGCAGTACTTC; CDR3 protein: CSARDRQDHLYEQYF
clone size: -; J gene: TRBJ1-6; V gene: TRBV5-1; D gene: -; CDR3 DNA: TGCGCCAGCAGCTTGGGGAACAGTAATTCACCCCTCCACTTT; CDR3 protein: CASSLGNSNSPLHF
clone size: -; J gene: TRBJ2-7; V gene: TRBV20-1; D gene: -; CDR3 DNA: TGCAGTGCTGACCCCATTGGGGCTTACGAGCAGTACTTC; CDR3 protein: CSADPIGAYEQYF
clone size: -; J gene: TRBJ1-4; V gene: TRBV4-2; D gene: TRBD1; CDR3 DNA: TGTGCCAGCAGCCAAGCCGGGACAGGTTATGAAAAACTGTTTTTT; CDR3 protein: CASSQAGTGYEKLFF
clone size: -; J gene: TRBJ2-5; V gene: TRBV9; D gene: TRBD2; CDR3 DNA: TGTGCCAGCAGCTCACGACTAGCGGGCTCCAATGAGCAGTACTTC; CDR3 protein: CASSSRLAGSNEQYF
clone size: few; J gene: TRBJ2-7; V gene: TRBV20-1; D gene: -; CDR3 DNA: TGCAGTGCTAGAGATCAGGGAAGGGGCTACGAGCAGTACTTC; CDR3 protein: CSARDQGRGYEQYF
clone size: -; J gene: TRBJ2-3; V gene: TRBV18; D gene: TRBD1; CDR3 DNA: TGTGCCAGTTCCGGGACAGGTCCCACTAGCACAGATACGCAGTATTTT; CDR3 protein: CASSGTGPTSTDTQYF
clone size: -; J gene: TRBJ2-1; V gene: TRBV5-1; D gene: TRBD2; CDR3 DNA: TGCGCCAGCAGCTTGGCCTCGGGACTAGCTTTCAATGAGCAGTTCTTC; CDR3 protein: CASSLASGLAFNEQFF
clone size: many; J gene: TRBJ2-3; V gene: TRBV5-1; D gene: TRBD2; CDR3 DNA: TGCGCCAGCAGCCTCGGGACTAGCGTTGTCACAGATACGCAGTATTTT; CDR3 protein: CASSLGTSVVTDTQYF
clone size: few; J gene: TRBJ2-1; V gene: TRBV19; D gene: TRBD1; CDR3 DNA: TGTGCCAGTAGTACCATCCCAGGGGGCAATGAGCAGTTCTTC; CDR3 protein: CASSTIPGGNEQFF
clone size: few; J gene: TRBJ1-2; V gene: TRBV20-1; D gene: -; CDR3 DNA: TGCAGTGCTAGAGCCCCACCAGGTCGTGGCTACACCTTC; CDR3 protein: CSARAPPGRGYTF
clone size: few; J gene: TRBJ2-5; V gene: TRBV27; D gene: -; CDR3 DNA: TGTGCCAGCAGTTTACGGGAGAGTGTCGAGACCCAGTACTTC; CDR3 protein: CASSLRESVETQYF
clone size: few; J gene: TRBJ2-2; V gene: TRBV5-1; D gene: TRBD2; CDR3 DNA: TGCGCCAGCAGCACTGCGGGAGGGCCCACCGGGGAGCTGTTTTTT; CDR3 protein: CASSTAGGPTGELFF
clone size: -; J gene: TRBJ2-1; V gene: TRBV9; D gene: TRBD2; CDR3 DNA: TGTGCCAGCAGCGACCCCCTGACCGGGACTAGCGGGAGGCCCACCTACAATGAGCAGTTCTTC; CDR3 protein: CASSDPLTGTSGRPTYNEQFF